Shown below are 13 T cell receptor beta chains from a single sample sequenced in a study of cytomegalovirus exposure and HLA in healthy donors. PCR primers comprised 60 Vbeta and 13 Jbeta primers. The repertoire was sequenced with immunoSEQ multiplex PCR; TCRdb's copy has only in-frame clones and lacks some. Here the sample spans about 84,000 clones, around three fifths being singletons. Sequencing was done on a sample of PBMCs. These receptors all stem from a middle-aged woman in good health and CMV-seropositive.

This clone was seen a few times. This chain links TRBV9 with TRBJ2-1; 8 bases align to TRBD2. V dropped 2 bases and J dropped 10; count of bases not matched to a gene: 17. This CDR3 region has 17 residues. Germline V gene sequence: CDR1 SGDLS, CDR2 YYNGEE. CDR3 sequence (DNA): TGTGCCAGCAGCGTCCCGACCGGGGGGGAGGGAGGTGGGGAGCAGTTCTTC. This encodes CASSVPTGGEGGGEQFF.

The V gene is TRBV5-4, the J gene TRBJ2-7, with a tentative D call TRBD2 (5 bases). V was cut by 2 bases and J by 0 bases, with 18 bases left in between. Germline loops: CDR1 SGHNT, CDR2 YYREEE (reference sequence). The CDR3 has 17 residues. The CDR3: CASSFPPLRRASYEQYF. The CDR3 DNA is TGTGCCAGCAGCTTTCCGCCCCTGAGGCGGGCCTCCTACGAGCAGTACTTC.

In regard to this clone: It differs at one base from a far larger clone, so likely a read error. This chain uses TRBV23-1 with TRBJ2-6, with a possible D match to TRBD2 (5 bases). TRBV23-1 is an ORF, with its function uncertain. The CDR3 runs 19 residues. V shed 4 bases and J shed 2 bases, with 21 bases lying between them. DNA for the CDR3: TGCGCCAGCAGTCCACGGGATCCACCTATGCGACCTGGGGCCAACGTCCTGACTTTC. As protein: CASSPRDPPMRPGANVLTF.

The chain is built from TRBV6-5 and TRBJ2-3; 9 positions agree with TRBD2. V lost 7 bases to trimming and J lost 4 bases; unmatched junction nucleotides: 6. The germline CDR1 and CDR2 sequences are MNHEY and SVGAGI. The CDR3 covers 14 residues. The CDR3 DNA reads as TGTGCCAGCACTCTGAGCGGGAGGTCAGATACGCAGTATTTT. This gives the protein CASTLSGRSDTQYF.

This chain links TRBV4-3 with TRBJ1-2; 8 bases agree with TRBD1. The CDR3 sequence is 16 residues long. V trimming: 4 bases; J trimming: 3 bases; junction bases outside the gene matches: 10. Germline values: CDR1 LGHNA, CDR2 YSLEER. In DNA, the CDR3 is TGCGCCAGCAGCCGAACGCCTTTGGGACAGGACTATGGCTACACCTTC. The encoded protein is CASSRTPLGQDYGYTF.

This clone was detected only a few times. V gene TRBV4-2 combines with J gene TRBJ1-5; 9 bases map to TRBD1. Losses at the gene ends were 1 base for V and 3 bases for J; bases not matched to a gene: 10. The CDR3 has 18 residues. Germline CDR1 and CDR2: LGHNA and YNFKEQ. CDR3: CASSQGGAGTGYNQPQHF. The CDR3 DNA is TGTGCCAGCAGCCAAGGGGGGGCCGGGACAGGGTACAATCAGCCCCAGCATTTT.

This clone was observed a few times. This chain connects TRBV2 to TRBJ1-2, with 11 bases that match TRBD1. The germline gives CDR1 SNHLY, CDR2 FYNNEI. J was trimmed by 4 bases and V by 10 bases; bases with no gene match: 17. The CDR3 totals 17 residues. DNA for the CDR3: TGTGCCACCCCAGGGGCTTCGGACAGGGGGCTTAGCTATGGCTACACCTTC. It specifies CATPGASDRGLSYGYTF.

Note on this clone: Relative to the germline gene, one junction end is altered; a read error may explain this. The chain recombines TRBV11-2 with TRBJ1-1; 9 bases line up with TRBD1. The germline V gene has CDR1 SGHAT and CDR2 FQNNGV. This CDR3 spans 13 amino acids. The CDR3, as DNA: TGTGCTAGCAGCAGACAGGGGGACACTGAAGCTTTCTTT. Protein product: CASSRQGDTEAFF.

This clone occurred a few times. The chain joins TRBV7-2 to TRBJ2-5; 8 bases agree with TRBD2. The CDR3 runs 15 residues. In germline, CDR1 is SGHTA, CDR2 FQGNSA. Trimming removed 2 bases from V and 5 bases from J; junction bases left unmatched: 7. CDR3 in DNA: TGTGCCAGCAGCTTAAATTCGGGAGGGTGGGAGACCCAGTACTTC. This codes for CASSLNSGGWETQYF.

The rearrangement uses TRBV7-9 and TRBJ2-1; 7 nucleotides align to TRBD1. The germline CDR1 and CDR2 sequences are SEHNR and FQNEAQ (reference sequence). The CDR3 covers 16 residues. V lost 3 bases to trimming and J lost 0 bases; unmatched junction nucleotides: 5. CDR3 DNA sequence: TGTGCCAGCAGCTTCGGACAGGCCAACTCCTACAATGAGCAGTTCTTC. Protein sequence: CASSFGQANSYNEQFF.

The chain joins TRBV6-5 to TRBJ1-4; 10 bases map to TRBD1. This CDR3 spans 15 amino acids. Germline-derived CDR1 and CDR2 are MNHEY and SVGAGI. V was pared by 8 bases and J by 7 bases, with 10 bases of the junction left unmatched. CDR3: CASRHSGTGAEKLFF. The CDR3 nucleotides read TGTGCCAGCCGGCATAGCGGGACAGGGGCTGAAAAACTGTTTTTT.

CDR3 sequence (DNA): TGTGCGAAGACCGGGACTAGCGAAAGCGAGCAGTTCTTC. The encoded protein is CAKTGTSESEQFF. V gene TRBV19 combines with J gene TRBJ2-1, with TRBD2 matching 10 bases. The CDR3 is 13 amino acids. CDR1 is LNHDA, CDR2 SQIVND, per germline (reference sequence). Full variable domain (rest looked up from reference TRBV19 and TRBJ2-1): DGGITQSPKYLFRKEGQNVTLSCEQNLNHDAMYWYRQDPGQGLRLIYYSQIVNDFQKGDIAEGYSVSREKKESFPLTVTSAQKNPTAFYLCAKTGTSESEQFFGPGTRLTVL.

The J gene is TRBJ2-7, the V gene TRBV6-5; 12 positions match TRBD1. The V and J ends lost 6 bases and 5 bases, in that order; junction bases with no gene match: 8. Germline V gene sequence: CDR1 MNHEY, CDR2 SVGAGI. The CDR3 is 15 amino acids. CDR3 coding DNA: TGTGCCAGCAGCGAGGGGACAGGGGGCTACGACGAGCAGTACTTC. Its protein is CASSEGTGGYDEQYF.